Listed here are 3 T cell receptor beta chains from one sample, sequenced in a study of blood T cells in healthy people across ages. For the second PCR, which ran for 7 to 11 cycles, a sample-barcoded 5' primer and a J-beta primer mix were used. In TCRdb, the 5' RACE reads were re-called with MiXCR into one record per CDR3 protein. The sample yields about 1.8 million distinct CDR3 sequences, around 50% seen once. The sequencing sample was made of blood. The receptors derive from a woman between 40 and 55 years old in good health.

The V and J genes are TRBV7-2 and TRBJ2-5; the match to TRBD1 covers 9 bases. The CDR3 is 17 residues long. Per the germline V gene, CDR1 is SGHTA and CDR2 is FQGNSA. V shed 4 bases and J 5 bases; nucleotides not matched to a gene: 14. CDR3 protein: CASSSPPGTGIMETQYF. The CDR3 region has the DNA TGTGCCAGCAGCTCGCCGCCCGGGACAGGGATCATGGAGACCCAGTACTTC.

This clonotype has only a few counts. The chain couples TRBV6-2 or TRBV6-3 to TRBJ2-3; no clear D. V lost 0 bases and J lost 4, with 8 bases in between. Germline lookup yields CDR1 MNHEY and CDR2 SVGEGT. The CDR3 is 14 residues long. This chain's CDR3 is CASSYSRESDTQYF. CDR3 DNA sequence: TGTGCCAGCAGTTACTCCAGAGAGTCAGATACGCAGTATTTT.

In this sample, this clonotype turned up once. The chain recombines TRBV4-3 with TRBJ1-2; D is ambiguous. CDR3 length equals 13 residues. Germline V gene sequence: CDR1 LGHNA, CDR2 YSLEER. V lost 0 bases to trimming and J lost 6 bases, with 8 bases between them. The CDR3 bases are TGCGCCAGCAGCCAAGAATACGGGGATGGCTACACCTTC. Protein sequence: CASSQEYGDGYTF.